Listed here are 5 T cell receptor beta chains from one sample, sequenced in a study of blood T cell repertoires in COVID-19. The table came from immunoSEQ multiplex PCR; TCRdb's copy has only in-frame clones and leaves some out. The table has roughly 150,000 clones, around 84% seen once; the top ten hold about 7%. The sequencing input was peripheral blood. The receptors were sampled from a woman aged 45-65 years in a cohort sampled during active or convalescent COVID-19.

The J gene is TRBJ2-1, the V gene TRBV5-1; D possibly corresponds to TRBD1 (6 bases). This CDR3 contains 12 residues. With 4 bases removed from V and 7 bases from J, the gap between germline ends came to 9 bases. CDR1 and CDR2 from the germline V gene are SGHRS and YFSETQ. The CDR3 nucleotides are TGCGCCAGCAGCACAGGGTTGAATGAGCAGTTCTTC. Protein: CASSTGLNEQFF.

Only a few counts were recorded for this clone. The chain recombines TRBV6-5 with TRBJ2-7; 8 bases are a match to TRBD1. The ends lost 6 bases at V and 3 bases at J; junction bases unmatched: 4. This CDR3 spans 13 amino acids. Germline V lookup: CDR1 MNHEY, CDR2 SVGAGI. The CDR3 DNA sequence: TGTGCCAGCAGGCCACAGGGGGGCTACGAGCAGTACTTC. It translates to CASRPQGGYEQYF.

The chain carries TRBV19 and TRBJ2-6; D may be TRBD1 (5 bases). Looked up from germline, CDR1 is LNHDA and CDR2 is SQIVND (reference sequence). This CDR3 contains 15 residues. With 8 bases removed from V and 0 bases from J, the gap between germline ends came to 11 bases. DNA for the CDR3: TGTGCCAGTCGGCTGACAGACTCTGGGGCCAACGTCCTGACTTTC. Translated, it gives CASRLTDSGANVLTF.

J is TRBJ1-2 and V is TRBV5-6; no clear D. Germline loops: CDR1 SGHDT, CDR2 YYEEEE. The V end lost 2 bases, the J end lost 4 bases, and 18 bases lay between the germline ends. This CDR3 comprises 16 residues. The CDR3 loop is CASSLFSGRSSYGYTF. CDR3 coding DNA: TGTGCCAGCAGCTTATTTTCGGGGAGGTCCAGCTATGGCTACACCTTC.

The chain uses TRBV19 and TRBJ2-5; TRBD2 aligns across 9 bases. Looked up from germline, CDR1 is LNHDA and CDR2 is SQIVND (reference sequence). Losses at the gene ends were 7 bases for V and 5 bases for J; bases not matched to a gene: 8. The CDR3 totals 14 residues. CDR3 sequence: CASKSGGLGETQYF. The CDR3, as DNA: TGTGCCAGTAAGAGCGGGGGGCTCGGGGAGACCCAGTACTTC.